The present T cell receptor beta chain was sequenced within a study of T cells in Graves' hyperthyroidism and ophthalmopathy. This clonotype has at least ten counts. Antigen: not known. Amplified TCR beta CDR3 regions derived from RNA transcripts. A first-round RT-PCR of the TCR CDR3 used the HTBI primer set. TCRdb redid the calling of the multiplex PCR reads with MiXCR, one entry per CDR3 protein. The data hold about 250,000 distinct CDR3 sequences, with roughly 22% observed a single time. Trimming left V 5 bases short and J 2 bases short, with 15 bases between. There are 15 residues in the CDR3. The germline CDR1 and CDR2 sequences are MDHEN and SYDVKM. Study-wide results and limits: The model foresaw ophthalmopathy a median 6.5 months prior to onset. Within blood appeared most thyroid clonotypes that had expanded above 0.001. A model of 13 V-J pairs discriminated ophthalmopathy from stable hyperthyroidism.

Uncontrolled infection, other autoimmune disease, pregnancy or lactation disqualified patients from enrolment. The chain couples TRBV28 to TRBJ1-1; D call uncertain. The source is a woman aged 40 to 55 with Graves' ophthalmopathy. The sequencing sample was made of blood. CDR3 sequence reads: CASSPRGSGNTEAFF. As DNA, the CDR3 is TGTGCCAGCAGTCCGCGGGGTAGCGGCAACACTGAAGCTTTCTTT.